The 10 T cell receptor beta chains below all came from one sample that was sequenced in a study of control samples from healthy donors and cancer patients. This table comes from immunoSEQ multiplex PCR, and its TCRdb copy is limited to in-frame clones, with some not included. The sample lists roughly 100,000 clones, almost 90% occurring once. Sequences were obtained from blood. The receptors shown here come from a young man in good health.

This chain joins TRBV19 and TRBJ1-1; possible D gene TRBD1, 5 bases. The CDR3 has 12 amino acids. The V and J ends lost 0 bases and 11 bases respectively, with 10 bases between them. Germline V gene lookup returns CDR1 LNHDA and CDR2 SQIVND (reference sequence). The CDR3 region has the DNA TGTGCCAGTAGTATAGAGGGAGCAGGGGCTTTCTTT. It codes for CASSIEGAGAFF.

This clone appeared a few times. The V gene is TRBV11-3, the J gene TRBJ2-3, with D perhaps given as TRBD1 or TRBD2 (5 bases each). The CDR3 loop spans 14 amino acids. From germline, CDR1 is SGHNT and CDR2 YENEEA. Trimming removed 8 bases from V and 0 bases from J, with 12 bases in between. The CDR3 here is CASAGARSTDTQYF. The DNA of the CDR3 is TGTGCCAGCGCCGGGGCGAGGAGCACAGATACGCAGTATTTT.

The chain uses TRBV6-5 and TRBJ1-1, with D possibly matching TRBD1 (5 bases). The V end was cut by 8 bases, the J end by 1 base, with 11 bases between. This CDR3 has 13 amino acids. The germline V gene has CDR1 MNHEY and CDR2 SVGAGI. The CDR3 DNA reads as TGTGCCAGCGGGACGCAGAGGAACACTGAAGCTTTCTTT. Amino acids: CASGTQRNTEAFF.

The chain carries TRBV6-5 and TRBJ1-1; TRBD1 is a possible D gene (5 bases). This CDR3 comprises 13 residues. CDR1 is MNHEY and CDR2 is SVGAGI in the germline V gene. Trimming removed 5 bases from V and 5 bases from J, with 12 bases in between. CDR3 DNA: TGTGCCAGCAGTCCGCCCCAGGGTACTGAAGCTTTCTTT. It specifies CASSPPQGTEAFF.

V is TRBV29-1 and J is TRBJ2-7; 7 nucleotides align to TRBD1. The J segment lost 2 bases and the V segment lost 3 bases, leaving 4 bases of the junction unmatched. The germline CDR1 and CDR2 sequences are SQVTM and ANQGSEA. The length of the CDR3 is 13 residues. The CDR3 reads CSVEGTATYEQYF. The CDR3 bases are TGCAGCGTTGAGGGGACAGCTACCTACGAGCAGTACTTC.

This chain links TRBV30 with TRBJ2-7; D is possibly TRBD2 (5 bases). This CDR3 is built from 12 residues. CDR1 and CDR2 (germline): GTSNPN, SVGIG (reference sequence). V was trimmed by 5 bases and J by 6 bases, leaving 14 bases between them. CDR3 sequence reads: CAWVGSRLEQYF. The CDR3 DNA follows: TGTGCCTGGGTAGGGAGCCGTCTCGAGCAGTACTTC.

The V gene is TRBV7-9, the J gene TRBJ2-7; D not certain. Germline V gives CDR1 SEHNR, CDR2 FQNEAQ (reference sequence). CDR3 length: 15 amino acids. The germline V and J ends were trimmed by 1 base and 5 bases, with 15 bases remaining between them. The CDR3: CASSLESGGWNEQYF. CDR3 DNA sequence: TGTGCCAGCAGCTTAGAGTCTGGTGGGTGGAACGAGCAGTACTTC. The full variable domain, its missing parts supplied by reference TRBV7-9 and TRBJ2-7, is DTGVSQNPRHKITKRGQNVTFRCDPISEHNRLYWYRQTLGQGPEFLTYFQNEAQLEKSRLLSDRFSAERPKGSFSTLEIQRTEQGDSAMYLCASSLESGGWNEQYFGPGTRLTVT.

This chain's CDR3 is CASSSITTGGQETQYF. As DNA, the CDR3 is TGTGCCAGCAGCTCCATAACGACAGGGGGCCAGGAGACCCAGTACTTC. The chain joins TRBV11-2 to TRBJ2-5; TRBD1 agrees at 10 bases. V was clipped by 4 bases and J by 5 bases; unmatched bases: 10. Germline V gene sequence: CDR1 SGHAT, CDR2 FQNNGV. CDR3 length: 16 residues. Filled out from reference TRBV11-2 and TRBJ2-5, the complete variable domain reads EAGVAQSPRYKIIEKRQSVAFWCNPISGHATLYWYQQILGQGPKLLIQFQNNGVVDDSQLPKDRFSAERLKGVDSTLKIQPAKLEDSAVYLCASSSITTGGQETQYFGPGTRLLVL.

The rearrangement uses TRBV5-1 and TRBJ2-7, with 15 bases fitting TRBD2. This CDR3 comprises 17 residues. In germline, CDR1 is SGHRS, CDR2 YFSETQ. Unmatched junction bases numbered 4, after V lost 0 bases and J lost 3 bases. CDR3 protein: CASSLVGLAGGIYEQYF. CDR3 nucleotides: TGCGCCAGCAGCTTGGTAGGACTAGCGGGAGGGATCTACGAGCAGTACTTC.

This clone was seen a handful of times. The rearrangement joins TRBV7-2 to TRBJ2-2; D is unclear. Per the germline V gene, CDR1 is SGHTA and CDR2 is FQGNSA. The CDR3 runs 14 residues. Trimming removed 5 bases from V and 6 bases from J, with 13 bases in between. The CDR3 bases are TGTGCCAGCAGCGAATCCCCTTCGGCCGGGGAGCTGTTTTTT. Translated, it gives CASSESPSAGELFF.